The clone carrying this T cell receptor beta chain was seen many times. Its antigen is currently unknown. Amplified TCR beta CDR3 regions came from RNA transcripts. During a first-round RT-PCR of the TCR CDR3, the HTBI primer set was used. TCRdb called the multiplex PCR reads again in MiXCR, with one record for every CDR3 protein. The sample lists about 640,000 distinct CDR3 sequences; approximately 15% were seen once. The data were taken from a study of T cells in Graves' hyperthyroidism and ophthalmopathy. Study information: Initial diagnosis, before any treatment, was when peripheral blood was collected. Study findings and constraints: The authors' 13 V-J model separated ophthalmopathy from stable hyperthyroidism.

The CDR3 is 15 residues long. CDR1 MDHEN and CDR2 SYDVKM come from the germline V gene. Trimming took 3 bases from V and 3 from J, leaving 12 bases between them. The sequence was collected from a woman between 45 and 65 years old with Graves' ophthalmopathy. The gene calls are TRBV28 and TRBJ1-3, with D perhaps matching TRBD1 (5 bases). Sequencing input: blood. The CDR3 DNA is TGTGCCAGCAGTTTCCCGGGGGGTGGTGGAAACACCATATATTTT. This translates into CASSFPGGGGNTIYF.